This T cell receptor beta chain came from a study of cytomegalovirus exposure and HLA in healthy donors. Study observations and caveats: Most TCR sequences showed up rarely, but some public TCRs showed up in many donors. CMV antigen specificity was confirmed in vitro for a few CMV-associated chains. The tendency of first-cohort TCR clusters to co-occur in the 90 to 150 validation repertoires was the finding of a later analysis.

The CDR3 is made up of 12 amino acids. Germline V gives CDR1 SGHRS, CDR2 YFSETQ. V lost 4 bases to trimming and J lost 7 bases, with 12 bases between them. As to this clone: Its antigen is not known.

The table came from immunoSEQ multiplex PCR; TCRdb's copy has only in-frame clones and leaves some out. The sample holds 150,000 to 200,000 clones, about 85% seen once. While the first cohort had 600 to 800 subjects, the donors belonged to the separate validation cohort of over a hundred subjects. The gene calls are TRBV5-1 and TRBJ2-7, with D perhaps matching TRBD1 (6 bases). The TCR was taken from a man younger than 35 in good health and CMV-seropositive. Sequencing was done on a sample of PBMCs. CDR3 residues: CASSPQGKEQYF. The CDR3 nucleotides read TGCGCCAGCAGCCCACAGGGCAAAGAGCAGTACTTC.